This T cell receptor (beta chain) came from a study of PD-1 and CTLA-4 blockade in melanoma. The V and J ends lost 5 bases and 4 bases respectively, with 8 bases between them. Germline V gives CDR1 PRHDT, CDR2 FYEKMQ (reference sequence). This CDR3 has 13 residues. The repertoire was sequenced with immunoSEQ multiplex PCR; TCRdb's copy has only in-frame clones and lacks some. The table records 25,000 to 35,000 clones, less than 95% of them present only once. V usage is TRBV13 and J usage is TRBJ1-4; D remains unclear. The clonotype originates from a human donor with melanoma. This material consisted of CD8+ T cells from peripheral blood, taken from a patient given anti-PD-1 treatment. The CDR3 region is CASSPGFNEKLFF. As DNA, the CDR3 is TGTGCCAGCAGCCCAGGTTTTAATGAAAAACTGTTTTTT.